This TCR beta chain was sequenced in a study of technical replicates of blood from a handful of donors. TCRdb's copy holds only in-frame clones and misses some; the assay was immunoSEQ multiplex PCR. In the table there are about 12,000 clones, about 95% of which are singletons. Source material: PBMCs. The TCR originated in a human donor in good health.

DNA of the CDR3: TGCGCCAGCAGCTCCCCCAGCGGAGACCACACTGAAGCTTTCTTT. Its protein is CASSSPSGDHTEAFF. V usage is TRBV5-1 and J usage is TRBJ1-1, with D uncertain. The CDR3 sequence is 15 residues long. Germline V gene data show CDR1 as SGHRS and CDR2 as YFSETQ. The V gene lost 3 bases and the J gene lost 3 bases, with 15 bases spanning the gap. Filled out from reference TRBV5-1 and TRBJ1-1, the complete variable domain reads KAGVTQTPRYLIKTRGQQVTLSCSPISGHRSVSWYQQTPGQGLQFLFEYFSETQRNKGNFPGRFSGRQFSNSRSEMNVSTLELGDSALYLCASSSPSGDHTEAFFGQGTRLTVV.